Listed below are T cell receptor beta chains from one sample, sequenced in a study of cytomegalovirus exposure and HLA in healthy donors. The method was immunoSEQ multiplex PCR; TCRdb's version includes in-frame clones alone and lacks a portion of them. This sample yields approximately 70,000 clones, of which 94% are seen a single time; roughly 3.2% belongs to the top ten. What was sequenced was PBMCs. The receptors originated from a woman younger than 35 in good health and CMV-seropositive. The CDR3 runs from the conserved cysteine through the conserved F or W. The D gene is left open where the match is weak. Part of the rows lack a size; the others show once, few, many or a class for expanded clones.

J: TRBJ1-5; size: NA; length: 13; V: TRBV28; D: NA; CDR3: CASSVVGNQPQHF; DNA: TGTGCCAGCAGTGTAGTAGGCAATCAGCCCCAGCATTTT
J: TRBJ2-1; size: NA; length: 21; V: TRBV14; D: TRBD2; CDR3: CASSQDRTSGKASTAKNEQFF; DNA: TGTGCCAGCAGCCAAGACCGGACTAGCGGGAAGGCCTCGACGGCGAAAAATGAGCAGTTCTTC
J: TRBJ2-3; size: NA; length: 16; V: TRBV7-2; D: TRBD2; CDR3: CASSLRLAGPRDTQYF; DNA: TGTGCCAGCAGCTTACGACTAGCGGGACCGAGGGATACGCAGTATTTT
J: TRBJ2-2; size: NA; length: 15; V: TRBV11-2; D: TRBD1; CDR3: CASSFDRANTGELFF; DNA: TGTGCCAGCAGCTTCGACAGGGCTAACACCGGGGAGCTGTTTTTT
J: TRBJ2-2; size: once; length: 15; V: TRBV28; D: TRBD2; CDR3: CASSSIAGGSGELFF; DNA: TGTGCCAGCAGTTCCATAGCGGGAGGGTCCGGGGAGCTGTTTTTT
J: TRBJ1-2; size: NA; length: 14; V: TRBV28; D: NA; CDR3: CASGLSLFPMASDF; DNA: TGTGCCAGCGGGCTAAGTTTATTCCCCATGGCGTCGGACTTC
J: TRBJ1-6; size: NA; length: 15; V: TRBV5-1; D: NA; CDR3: CASSSGVVRDSPLHF; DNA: TGCGCCAGCAGCTCAGGGGTGGTGAGGGATTCACCCCTCCACTTT
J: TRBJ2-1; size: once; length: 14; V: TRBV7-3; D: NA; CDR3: CASSLMGGYNEQFF; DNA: TGTGCCAGCAGCTTAATGGGGGGCTACAATGAGCAGTTCTTC
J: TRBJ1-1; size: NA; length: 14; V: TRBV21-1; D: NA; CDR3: CASSKGPGTTEAFF; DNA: TGTGCCAGCAGCAAAGGGCCAGGGACAACTGAAGCTTTCTTT
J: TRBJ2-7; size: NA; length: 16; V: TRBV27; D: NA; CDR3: CASSKISVGSSYEQYF; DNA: TGTGCCAGCAGTAAAATTTCGGTAGGGAGCTCCTACGAGCAGTACTTC
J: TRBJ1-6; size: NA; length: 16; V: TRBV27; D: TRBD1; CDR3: CASSLLSAGGNSPLHF; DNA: TGTGCCAGCAGTTTACTGTCGGCAGGGGGGAATTCACCCCTCCACTTT
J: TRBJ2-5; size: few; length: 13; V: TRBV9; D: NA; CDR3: CASSVDLEETQYF; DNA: TGTGCCAGCAGCGTTGACCTAGAAGAGACCCAGTACTTC
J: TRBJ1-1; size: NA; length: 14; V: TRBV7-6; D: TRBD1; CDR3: CASSLGTGDTEAFF; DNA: TGTGCCAGCAGCTTAGGGACAGGGGATACTGAAGCTTTCTTT
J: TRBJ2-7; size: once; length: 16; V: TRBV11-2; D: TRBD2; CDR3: CASSSNSGRVSYEQYF; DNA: TGTGCCAGCAGCTCAAATAGCGGGAGGGTCTCCTACGAGCAGTACTTC
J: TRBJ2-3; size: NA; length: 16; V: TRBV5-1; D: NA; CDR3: CASSLGGLPSTDTQYF; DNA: TGCGCCAGCAGCTTGGGAGGGTTACCTAGCACAGATACGCAGTATTTT
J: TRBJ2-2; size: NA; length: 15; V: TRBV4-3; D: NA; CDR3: CASSQLRDDTGELFF; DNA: TGCGCCAGCAGCCAACTTCGGGATGACACCGGGGAGCTGTTTTTT
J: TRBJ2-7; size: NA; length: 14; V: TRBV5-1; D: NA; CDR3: CASSVSGASYEQYF; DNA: TGCGCCAGCAGCGTATCGGGAGCGTCCTACGAGCAGTACTTC
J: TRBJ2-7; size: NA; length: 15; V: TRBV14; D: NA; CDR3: CASSPRGAGNNEQYF; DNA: TGTGCCAGCAGCCCCAGAGGTGCAGGGAACAACGAGCAGTACTTC
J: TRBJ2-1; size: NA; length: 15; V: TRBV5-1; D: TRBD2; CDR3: CASSRTSGIDNEQFF; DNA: TGCGCCAGCAGCCGGACTAGCGGGATTGACAATGAGCAGTTCTTC
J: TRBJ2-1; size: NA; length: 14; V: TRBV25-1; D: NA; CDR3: CASSERVGWNEQFF; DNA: TGTGCCAGCAGTGAGCGAGTCGGTTGGAATGAGCAGTTCTTC
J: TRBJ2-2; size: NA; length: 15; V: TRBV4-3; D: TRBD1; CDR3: CASSGGTGNTGELFF; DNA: TGCGCCAGCAGCGGTGGGACAGGGAACACCGGGGAGCTGTTTTTT
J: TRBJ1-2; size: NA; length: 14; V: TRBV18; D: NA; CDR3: CASSPSGQGSGYTF; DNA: TGTGCCAGCTCACCAAGTGGGCAGGGAAGTGGCTACACCTTC
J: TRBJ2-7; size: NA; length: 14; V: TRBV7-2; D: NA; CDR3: CASSLVLGLYEQYF; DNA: TGTGCCAGCAGCTTAGTTCTGGGCCTCTACGAGCAGTACTTC
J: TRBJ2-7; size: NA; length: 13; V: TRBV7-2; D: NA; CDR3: CASSLADSGEQYF; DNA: TGTGCCAGCAGCTTAGCTGATTCGGGCGAGCAGTACTTC
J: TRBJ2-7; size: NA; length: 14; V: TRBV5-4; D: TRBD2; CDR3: CASSLGLAGGEQYF; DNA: TGTGCCAGCAGCTTGGGGCTAGCGGGAGGCGAGCAGTACTTC
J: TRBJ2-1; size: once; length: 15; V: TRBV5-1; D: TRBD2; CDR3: CASSLGGSSYNEQFF; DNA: TGCGCCAGCAGCTTGGGCGGGAGCTCCTACAATGAGCAGTTCTTC
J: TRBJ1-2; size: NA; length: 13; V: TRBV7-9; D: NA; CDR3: CASSPRQVLGYTF; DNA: TGTGCCAGCAGCCCCAGACAGGTATTAGGCTACACCTTC
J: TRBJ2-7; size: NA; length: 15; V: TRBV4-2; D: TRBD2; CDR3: CASSLRLAGRYEQYF; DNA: TGTGCCAGCAGCCTACGACTAGCGGGACGGTACGAGCAGTACTTC
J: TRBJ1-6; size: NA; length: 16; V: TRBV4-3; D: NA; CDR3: CASSQDPGSTFSPLHF; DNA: TGCGCCAGCAGCCAAGATCCCGGGTCCACCTTTTCACCCCTCCACTTT
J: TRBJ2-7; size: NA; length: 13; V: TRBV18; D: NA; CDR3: CASSPDTTYEQYF; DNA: TGTGCCAGCTCACCGGACACGACCTACGAGCAGTACTTC
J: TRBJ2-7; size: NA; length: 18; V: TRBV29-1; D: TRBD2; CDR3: CSVEEGTSGGFRSYEQYF; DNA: TGCAGCGTTGAAGAGGGGACTAGCGGGGGATTCAGGTCCTACGAGCAGTACTTC